This T cell receptor beta chain stems from a study of shared clonotypes between healthy human individuals. Study observations and caveats: The researchers took only blood, and tissue repertoires probably look different.

TCRdb keeps only in-frame clones here, not all; method: immunoSEQ multiplex PCR. The repertoire holds millions of clones, with approximately 95% as singletons. Trimming pared 3 bases from V and 9 bases from J, leaving 15 bases between. There are 14 residues in the CDR3. Germline V gives CDR1 LNHDA, CDR2 SQIVND (reference sequence). Details on this clone: The antigen is not known.

The rearrangement links TRBV19 to TRBJ2-1; D gene ambiguous. Sequencing was carried out using naive CD4+ T cells sorted from blood. Regarding subset: CD45RA+ positively selected. This TCR came from a man between 18 and 29 years old in good health. CDR3 region: CASSMSSVQFEQFF. The CDR3 DNA reads as TGTGCCAGTAGTATGTCCTCTGTTCAATTTGAGCAGTTCTTC.